The T cell receptor beta chain described here comes from a study of blood T cell repertoires in COVID-19. Study summary: Collection of acute and convalescent COVID-19 samples took place in the United States, Italy and Spain. Sources were T cells, B-cell-depleted T cells, or PBMCs; the material itself was cDNA or gDNA.

Generated by immunoSEQ multiplex PCR, the TCRdb table keeps only in-frame clones and is missing some. Among 60,000 to 80,000 clones listed, more than 70% were seen once. The sequenced material came from peripheral blood. The source is a woman in her sixties or seventies with acute or convalescent COVID-19.

CDR3 protein: CASSPLAGHFTDTQYF. CDR3 nucleotide sequence: TGTGCCAGCAGTCCCTTAGCGGGGCACTTCACAGATACGCAGTATTTT. The chain recombines TRBV27 with TRBJ2-3, with 8 nucleotides matching TRBD2. The CDR3 consists of 16 residues. Germline assignment: CDR1 MNHEY and CDR2 SMNVEV (reference sequence). Losses at the gene ends were 5 bases for V and 2 bases for J; bases not matched to a gene: 9.